Below, 7 T cell receptor beta chains from the same sample are listed, as sequenced in a study of T-cell reconstitution after alpha-beta-depleted transplantation in children. Unique molecular identifiers were built into the TCRbeta library. TCRdb re-called the PCR reads through MiXCR, storing one row per CDR3 protein. The sample includes 190,000 or so distinct CDR3 sequences, around 7% of them seen just once. The sequencing used PBMCs from the stem cell graft donor, collected from the stem cell graft. The receptors shown here come from a human donor who donated a stem cell graft to a child with Wiskott-Aldrich syndrome.

At least ten counts were recorded for this clonotype. The chain links TRBV15 to TRBJ2-1, with D perhaps TRBD1 (6 bases). V was cut by 5 bases and J by 3 bases, with 8 bases left in between. Germline values: CDR1 LNHNV, CDR2 YYDKDF (reference sequence). This CDR3 is built from 13 residues. The CDR3 region is CATSRDNYNEQFF. The CDR3 nucleotides are TGTGCCACCAGCCGGGACAACTACAATGAGCAGTTCTTC.

There are many counts of this clonotype. Compared with germline, one end of the junction differs, possibly owing to a read error. V usage is TRBV12-3 or TRBV12-4 and J usage is TRBJ2-7; D call uncertain. There are 12 residues in the CDR3. CDR3 bases: TGTGCCAGCAGTATAGCTTTAGGCGAGCAGTACTTC. This sequence encodes CASSIALGEQYF.

This clonotype showed up many times. The rearrangement joins TRBV7-9 to TRBJ2-7; D gene uncertain. This CDR3 is 14 amino acids long. Trimming pared 5 bases from V and 0 bases from J, leaving 11 bases between. The germline CDR1 and CDR2 sequences are SEHNR and FQNEAQ (reference sequence). In nucleotides, the CDR3 is TGTGCCAGCAGCCAACGGACGGACTCCTACGAGCAGTACTTC. Residues: CASSQRTDSYEQYF.

This clonotype was counted between two and nine times. The V gene is TRBV7-9, the J gene TRBJ1-5, with unresolved D. V shed 3 bases and J shed 0 bases, with 12 bases lying between them. Germline CDR1 and CDR2: SEHNR and FQNEAQ (reference sequence). This CDR3 spans 16 amino acids. DNA for the CDR3: TGTGCCAGCAGCTTGGGTCTGACCGATAGCAATCAGCCCCAGCATTTT. Protein sequence: CASSLGLTDSNQPQHF.

This clonotype was recorded at least ten times. V gene TRBV28 combines with J gene TRBJ2-2; 8 positions agree with TRBD1. Trimming cost V 4 bases and J 4 bases; bases outside gene matches: 2. CDR1 is MDHEN, CDR2 SYDVKM, per germline. The CDR3 is made up of 14 amino acids. CDR3 amino acids: CASSWTGITGELFF. Written as DNA, the CDR3 is TGTGCCAGCAGTTGGACAGGGATCACCGGGGAGCTGTTTTTT.

This clonotype was counted many times. This chain uses TRBV5-1 with TRBJ2-1; D possibly corresponds to TRBD1 (6 bases). Trimming took off 0 bases at V and 7 bases at J, with 11 bases between the two ends. The CDR3 runs to 14 residues. Germline CDR1 SGHRS, CDR2 YFSETQ. The CDR3 is CASSLDAGVNEQFF. The CDR3 nucleotides are TGCGCCAGCAGCTTGGATGCAGGGGTGAATGAGCAGTTCTTC.

This clonotype was seen repeatedly, ten times or more. The V and J genes are TRBV27 and TRBJ1-2; the D gene is possibly TRBD1 (6 bases). Looked up from germline, CDR1 is MNHEY and CDR2 is SMNVEV (reference sequence). Between the trimmed V and J ends, which lost 4 bases and 2 bases, there was a span of 11 bases. The CDR3 has 14 residues. The CDR3 sequence is CASSSTRGNYGYTF. CDR3 coding DNA: TGTGCCAGCAGTTCCACCAGGGGAAACTATGGCTACACCTTC.